This T cell receptor beta chain was identified in a study of blood T cells in healthy people across ages. A second PCR, run for about 7 to 11 cycles, used a sample-barcoded 5' primer plus a J-beta primer mix. TCRdb re-analysed the 5' RACE reads in MiXCR, keeping a single row per CDR3 protein. The sample contains roughly 1,100,000 distinct CDR3 sequences, around 25% of which appear only once. CDR3 length: 14 amino acids. Trimming removed 0 bases at V and 1 base at J, with 7 bases between. The germline V gene has CDR1 SGHRS and CDR2 YFSETQ. The sample was also linked to a second study, of T cells of mothers and their children. That source notes: Regardless of relatedness, pairs show thymic selection shaping TCR recombination output in a similar manner.

The TCR originated in a girl aged 2-10 years in good health. Source material: blood. The rearrangement joins TRBV5-1 to TRBJ1-1, with D uncertain. This CDR3 reads CASSLVLTNTEAFF. CDR3 nucleotide sequence: TGCGCCAGCAGCTTGGTCCTGACGAACACTGAAGCTTTCTTT.